These 25 T cell receptor beta chains share one sample of origin, sequenced in a study of blood T cell repertoires in COVID-19. Some clones are missing from TCRdb's copy, which holds only in-frame ones; the method was immunoSEQ multiplex PCR. Here the sample spans fewer than 60,000 clones, under 90% being singletons. Sequencing was performed on peripheral blood. All receptors derive from a man aged 60 to 69 with acute or convalescent COVID-19.

The rearrangement uses TRBV4-1 and TRBJ1-5; the match to TRBD1 covers 11 bases. The CDR3 sequence is 17 residues long. The V and J ends lost 0 bases and 8 bases, in that order; junction bases with no gene match: 9. Per the germline V gene, CDR1 is MGHRA and CDR2 is YSYEKL. The DNA for the CDR3 is TGCGCCAGCAGCCAAGATCCGGGACAGGGGGTTTTGGAGCCCCAGCATTTT. Its translation: CASSQDPGQGVLEPQHF.

The chain employs TRBV7-2 and TRBJ1-2; 7 bases are shared with TRBD1. This CDR3 region has 15 residues. The germline V gene has CDR1 SGHTA and CDR2 FQGNSA. V was pared by 4 bases and J by 7 bases, with 12 bases of the junction left unmatched. The CDR3 region has the DNA TGTGCCAGCAGCTCCGGCAGGGGGATCGGCATTGGCTACACCTTC. Amino acid sequence: CASSSGRGIGIGYTF.

The CDR3 protein is CASAGQMNSPLHF. The CDR3 DNA is TGTGCCAGCGCCGGACAGATGAATTCACCCCTCCACTTT. V is TRBV2 and J is TRBJ1-6; D is possibly TRBD1 (6 bases). Germline CDR1 is SNHLY and CDR2 is FYNNEI. CDR3 length: 13 residues. The germline V and J ends were trimmed by 8 bases and 7 bases, with 12 bases remaining between them.

This rearrangement joins TRBV6-5 to TRBJ1-2; 8 bases are a match to TRBD1. Germline V lookup: CDR1 MNHEY, CDR2 SVGAGI. The CDR3 loop spans 13 amino acids. Trimming took 5 bases from V and 10 from J; bases not matched to a gene: 9. The CDR3 here is CASSPGQGKDYTF. The DNA of the CDR3 is TGTGCCAGCAGTCCTGGACAGGGCAAGGACTACACCTTC.

The chain uses TRBV10-3 and TRBJ1-1; 7 nucleotides match TRBD1. This CDR3 is built from 16 residues. J lost 0 bases, V lost 2 bases, and 6 bases had no gene match. CDR1 and CDR2 from the germline V gene are ENHRY and SYGVKD. The CDR3 protein is CAISEVGQTMNTEAFF. The CDR3 DNA sequence: TGTGCCATCAGTGAGGTGGGACAGACCATGAACACTGAAGCTTTCTTT.

This clone was observed a few times. This CDR3 is CASSYSQGRTLNTEAFF. The CDR3, as DNA: TGTGCCAGCAGCTATAGCCAAGGGCGGACTCTGAACACTGAAGCTTTCTTT. The chain uses TRBV11-2 and TRBJ1-1; D not certain. The CDR3 runs to 17 residues. CDR1 and CDR2 (germline): SGHAT, FQNNGV. V was shortened by 4 bases and J by 0 bases, with 18 bases between the two germline ends.

The gene calls are TRBV5-1 and TRBJ1-4, with 8 bases aligning to TRBD1. Germline CDR1 is SGHRS and CDR2 is YFSETQ. V gave up 4 bases and J gave up 8 bases; unmatched junction bases: 10. The CDR3 is made up of 15 amino acids. This CDR3 is CASSGLGQGLEKLFF. The CDR3 nucleotides are TGCGCCAGCAGCGGCCTCGGACAGGGTCTAGAAAAACTGTTTTTT.

The chain links TRBV5-4 to TRBJ2-1; the match to TRBD2 covers 7 bases. V lost 0 bases, J lost 2 bases, and 8 bases stayed unmatched. Germline lookup yields CDR1 SGHNT and CDR2 YYREEE (reference sequence). This CDR3 is 17 amino acids long. The CDR3 DNA sequence: TGTGCCAGCAGCTTGGGACTAGCAAGGGACCCCTACAATGAGCAGTTCTTC. Translation: CASSLGLARDPYNEQFF.

V and J are TRBV6-2 or TRBV6-3 and TRBJ2-5, with TRBD2 identical over 9 bases. J gave up 5 bases and V 5 bases, and 9 bases lay outside the gene matches. Germline CDR1 reads MNHEY; CDR2 reads SVGEGT. The CDR3 contains 15 residues. The CDR3 nucleotides are TGTGCCAGCAGTGACCTAGCGGGGCTGTGGGAGACCCAGTACTTC. This codes for CASSDLAGLWETQYF.

Points on this clone: The junction does not match germline at one end; this may be a read error. The J gene is TRBJ2-7, the V gene TRBV19; 9 positions match TRBD1. Germline V gene sequence: CDR1 LNHDA, CDR2 SQIVND (reference sequence). The CDR3 has 15 residues. The CDR3 spells CAGSAGQGGSYEQYF. In DNA, the CDR3 is TGTGCCGGTAGTGCGGGACAGGGAGGCTCCTACGAGCAGTACTTC. The full variable domain, in which reference TRBV19 and TRBJ2-7 provide the parts outside the CDR3, is DGGITQSPKYLFRKEGQNVTLSCEQNLNHDAMYWYRQDPGQGLRLIYYSQIVNDFQKGDIAEGYSVSREKKESFPLTVTSAQKNPTAFYLCAGSAGQGGSYEQYFGPGTRLTVT.

The chain carries TRBV15 and TRBJ2-5; possibly TRBD2 for D (7 bases). Trimming removed 5 bases at V and 5 bases at J, with 15 bases between. CDR1 and CDR2 from the germline V gene are LNHNV and YYDKDF (reference sequence). The CDR3 extends over 14 amino acids. The CDR3 DNA is TGTGCCACCAGCGAACTACGGGGGGCGGAGACCCAGTACTTC. Its protein product is CATSELRGAETQYF.

This sequence joins TRBV2 and TRBJ1-5; D is unresolved. V was trimmed by 3 bases and J by 3 bases, leaving 9 bases between them. Germline V gives CDR1 SNHLY, CDR2 FYNNEI. CDR3 length: 14 residues. The CDR3 sequence: CASSDGDLNQPQHF. The DNA of the CDR3 is TGTGCCAGCAGTGATGGAGATCTCAATCAGCCCCAGCATTTT.

Of note for this clone: The identical CDR3 is also encoded by other nucleotide sequences in the sample. This chain uses TRBV10-3 with TRBJ2-7; TRBD1 might be the D (6 bases). Trimming took 8 bases from V and 2 from J, leaving 7 bases between them. The CDR3 runs to 11 residues. From germline, CDR1 is ENHRY and CDR2 SYGVKD. Here the CDR3 reads CAIGQTYEQYF. CDR3 DNA: TGTGCCATCGGACAGACCTACGAGCAGTACTTC.

The chain's CDR3 is CACPVGGSGNTIYF. In DNA form, the CDR3 reads TGTGCCTGCCCCGTCGGGGGTAGTGGAAACACCATATATTTT. The chain carries TRBV30 and TRBJ1-3; tentative D call: TRBD1 (5 bases). There are 14 residues in the CDR3. Trimming shortened V by 6 bases and J by 3 bases, and 15 bases separated the two germline ends. The germline gives CDR1 GTSNPN, CDR2 SVGIG (reference sequence).

This clone was detected a few times. The chain couples TRBV19 to TRBJ1-1; D gene uncertain. V lost 2 bases, J lost 0 bases, and 7 bases lay in between. Germline V gene lookup returns CDR1 LNHDA and CDR2 SQIVND (reference sequence). The CDR3 contains 14 residues. The CDR3 sequence is CASSINRLNTEAFF. CDR3 DNA: TGTGCCAGTAGTATAAATCGTTTGAACACTGAAGCTTTCTTT.

This clone was detected a few times. The chain uses TRBV7-2 and TRBJ2-5; TRBD1 agrees at 8 bases. This CDR3 is built from 14 residues. With V trimmed by 3 bases and J by 4 bases, 4 bases remained unmatched. Looked up from germline, CDR1 is SGHTA and CDR2 is FQGNSA. The CDR3 sequence: CASSFQGAIETQYF. CDR3 DNA sequence: TGTGCCAGCAGCTTTCAGGGGGCCATAGAGACCCAGTACTTC.

This clone was seen a handful of times. The rearrangement uses TRBV5-6 and TRBJ1-5; 9 nucleotides match TRBD1. The J segment lost 4 bases and the V segment lost 4 bases, leaving 6 bases of the junction unmatched. The CDR3 has 15 amino acids. Germline CDR1 and CDR2: SGHDT and YYEEEE. This CDR3 reads CASSNRDRVNQPQHF. The CDR3 nucleotides read TGTGCCAGCAGCAACCGGGACAGGGTAAATCAGCCCCAGCATTTT.

The DNA of the CDR3 is TGTGCGGCAGGGGGCGAAATGAACACTGAAGCTTTCTTT. This codes for CAAGGEMNTEAFF. V and J are TRBV27 and TRBJ1-1; 8 nucleotides align to TRBD1. Germline V lookup: CDR1 MNHEY, CDR2 SMNVEV (reference sequence). The CDR3 has 13 amino acids.

The chain employs TRBV5-1 and TRBJ1-1; D unclear. This CDR3 region has 12 residues. The V end lost 6 bases, the J end lost 5 bases, and 11 bases lay between the germline ends. Germline CDR1 is SGHRS and CDR2 is YFSETQ. The CDR3: CASTLGGTEAFF. The CDR3 nucleotides are TGCGCCAGCACCCTCGGAGGGACTGAAGCTTTCTTT.

The chain recombines TRBV11-2 with TRBJ2-7; perhaps TRBD2 as D (5 bases). Trimming shortened V by 5 bases and J by 2 bases, and 16 bases separated the two germline ends. The V gene's germline CDR1 is SGHAT and CDR2 FQNNGV. The CDR3 covers 15 residues. CDR3 bases: TGTGCCAGCAGCAAGACTATTAATACGGCCTACGAGCAGTACTTC. It specifies CASSKTINTAYEQYF.

This clone was recorded once. This chain connects TRBV19 to TRBJ1-1; D gene unclear. The length of the CDR3 is 14 residues. V lost 0 bases and J 1 base, leaving 6 bases between the germline ends. The germline CDR1 and CDR2 sequences are LNHDA and SQIVND (reference sequence). This CDR3 is CASSIDAGNTEAFF. Written as DNA, the CDR3 is TGTGCCAGTAGTATAGATGCAGGGAACACTGAAGCTTTCTTT.

This rearrangement joins TRBV24-1 to TRBJ1-4; 7 nucleotides match TRBD1. This CDR3 has 16 amino acids. V was clipped by 7 bases and J by 0 bases; unmatched bases: 7. Germline V gene sequence: CDR1 KGHDR, CDR2 SFDVKD. The CDR3 loop is CATSHGTDTTNEKLFF. The CDR3 DNA reads TGTGCCACCAGCCATGGGACAGATACAACTAATGAAAAACTGTTTTTT.

The DNA for the CDR3 is TGTGCCATCAGTGAATCGGCGGGGGTCGGGCCCGCGAATACGCAGTATTTT. Its translation is CAISESAGVGPANTQYF. The genes are TRBV10-3 and TRBJ2-3, with TRBD2 matching 7 bases. Looked up from germline, CDR1 is ENHRY and CDR2 is SYGVKD. The junction had 16 bases not matched to a gene; V was cut back by 3 bases and J by 7 bases. The CDR3 extends over 17 amino acids.

The chain links TRBV30 to TRBJ1-4, with 8 bases matching TRBD1. Trimming removed 3 bases from V and 9 bases from J; junction bases left unmatched: 3. Germline lookup yields CDR1 GTSNPN and CDR2 SVGIG (reference sequence). The CDR3 contains 12 residues. The CDR3 loop is CAWSQGAQKLFF. The CDR3 region has the DNA TGTGCCTGGAGCCAGGGGGCACAAAAACTGTTTTTT.

The chain combines TRBV7-2 with TRBJ2-1; D uncertain. Trimming removed 4 bases at V and 7 bases at J, with 8 bases between. The CDR3 sequence is 12 residues long. The germline V gene has CDR1 SGHTA and CDR2 FQGNSA. The CDR3 DNA follows: TGTGCCAGCAGCTCCTATGTGAATGAGCAGTTCTTC. It translates to CASSSYVNEQFF.